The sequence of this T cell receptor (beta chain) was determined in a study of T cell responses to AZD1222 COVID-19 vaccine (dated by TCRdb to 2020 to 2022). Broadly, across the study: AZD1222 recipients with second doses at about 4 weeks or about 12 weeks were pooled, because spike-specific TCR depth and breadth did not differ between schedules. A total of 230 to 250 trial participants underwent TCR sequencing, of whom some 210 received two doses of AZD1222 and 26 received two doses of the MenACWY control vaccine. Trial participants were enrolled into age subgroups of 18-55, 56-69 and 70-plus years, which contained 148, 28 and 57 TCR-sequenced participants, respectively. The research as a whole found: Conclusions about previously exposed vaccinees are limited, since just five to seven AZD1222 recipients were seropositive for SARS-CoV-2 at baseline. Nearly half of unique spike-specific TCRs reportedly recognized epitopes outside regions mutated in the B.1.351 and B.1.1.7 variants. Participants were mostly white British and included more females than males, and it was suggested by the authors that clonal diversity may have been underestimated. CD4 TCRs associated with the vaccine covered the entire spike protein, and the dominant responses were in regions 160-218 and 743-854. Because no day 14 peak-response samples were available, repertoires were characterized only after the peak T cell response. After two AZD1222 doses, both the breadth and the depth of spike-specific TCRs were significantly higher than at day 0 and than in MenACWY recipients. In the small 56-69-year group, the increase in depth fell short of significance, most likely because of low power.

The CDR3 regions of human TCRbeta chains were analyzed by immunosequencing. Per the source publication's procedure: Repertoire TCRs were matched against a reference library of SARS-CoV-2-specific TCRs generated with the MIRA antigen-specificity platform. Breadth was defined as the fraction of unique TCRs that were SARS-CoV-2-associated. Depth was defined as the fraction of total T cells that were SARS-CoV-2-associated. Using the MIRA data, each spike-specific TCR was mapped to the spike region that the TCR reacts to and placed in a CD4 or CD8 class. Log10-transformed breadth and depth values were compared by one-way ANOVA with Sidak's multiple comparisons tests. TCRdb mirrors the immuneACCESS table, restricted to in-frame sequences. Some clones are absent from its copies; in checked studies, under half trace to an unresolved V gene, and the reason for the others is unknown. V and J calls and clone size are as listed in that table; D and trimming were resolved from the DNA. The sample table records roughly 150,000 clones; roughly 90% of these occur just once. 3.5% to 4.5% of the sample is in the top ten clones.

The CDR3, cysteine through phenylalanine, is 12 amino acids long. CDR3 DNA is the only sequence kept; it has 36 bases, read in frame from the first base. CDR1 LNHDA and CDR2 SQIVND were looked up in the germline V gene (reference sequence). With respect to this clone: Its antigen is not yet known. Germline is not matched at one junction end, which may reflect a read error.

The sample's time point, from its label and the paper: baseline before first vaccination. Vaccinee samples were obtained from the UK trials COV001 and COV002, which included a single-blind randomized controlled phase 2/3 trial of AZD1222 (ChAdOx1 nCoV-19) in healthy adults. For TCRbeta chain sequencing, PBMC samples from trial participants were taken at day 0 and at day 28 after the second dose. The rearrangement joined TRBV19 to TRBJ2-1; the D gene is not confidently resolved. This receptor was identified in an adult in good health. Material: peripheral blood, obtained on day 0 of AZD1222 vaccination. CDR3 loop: CASSIGLGPPLF. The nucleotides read TGTGCCAGTAGTATCGGTTTAGGTCCCCCCCTCTTC.